A single sample gave rise to the 24 T cell receptor beta chains below, sequenced in a study of glioma-infiltrating T cells after dendritic cell vaccination. TCRdb's table, derived via immunoSEQ multiplex PCR, lists solely in-frame clones and lacks some. The top ten hold around 3% of the sample, which has under 30,000 clones, under 90% seen once. The time point here: after dendritic cell vaccination, including at tumor progression/relapse. Sequencing used blood, obtained after dendritic cell vaccination. All receptors come from a human donor with glioblastoma.

The gene calls are TRBV6-6 and TRBJ1-2; D remains unclear. The ends were cut back, 6 bases at V and 0 bases at J, with 8 bases in the middle. There are 13 residues in the CDR3. Germline V lookup: CDR1 MNHNY, CDR2 SVGAGI (reference sequence). The CDR3 coding sequence is TGTGCCAGCAGCCCTGCTACTAACTATGGCTACACCTTC. As protein: CASSPATNYGYTF.

This clone was seen once. J is TRBJ2-3 and V is TRBV6-1; 7 bases fit TRBD2. The CDR3 covers 15 residues. With V trimmed by 3 bases and J by 3 bases, 6 bases remained unmatched. Germline CDR1 is MNHNS and CDR2 is SASEGT. The CDR3 loop is CASSDLKRGTDTQYF. Written as DNA, the CDR3 is TGTGCCAGCAGTGATCTCAAGCGGGGTACAGATACGCAGTATTTT.

Comments on this clone: Its ends do not fully match the called genes, so a read error is possible. V gene TRBV27 combines with J gene TRBJ2-5; TRBD2 matches at 7 bases. CDR3 length: 14 residues. CDR1 is MNHEY and CDR2 is SMNVEV in the germline V gene (reference sequence). The CDR3 DNA follows: TGTGCCAGCCCTTATGTTCGGTGGCTAGCGGTCTTTAACTTC. Amino acid sequence: CASPYVRWLAVFNF.

V usage is TRBV25-1 and J usage is TRBJ2-7; 8 bases agree with TRBD1. V lost 3 bases to trimming and J lost 7 bases; unmatched junction nucleotides: 17. This CDR3 contains 17 residues. Germline assignment: CDR1 MGHDK and CDR2 SYGVNS. In nucleotides, the CDR3 is TGTGCCAGCAGTGATCCATCAACCGGGACAGGACACGAGGAGCAGTACTTC. Translated, it gives CASSDPSTGTGHEEQYF.

This clone is a singleton in its sample. The chain couples TRBV6-1 to TRBJ2-5; TRBD2 matches 7 bases. The CDR3 runs to 14 residues. Germline CDR1 is MNHNS and CDR2 is SASEGT. Losses at the gene ends were 6 bases for V and 4 bases for J; bases not matched to a gene: 8. CDR3 amino acids: CASRAGGRGETQYF. In nucleotides, the CDR3 is TGTGCCAGCAGGGCCGGGGGGAGGGGAGAGACCCAGTACTTC.

V gene TRBV2 combines with J gene TRBJ1-6, with D hard to call. The CDR3 is 14 residues long. Germline CDR1 is SNHLY and CDR2 is FYNNEI. Trimming pared 4 bases from V and 5 bases from J, leaving 9 bases between. DNA for the CDR3: TGTGCCAGCAGTGTCGAGGGTAATAATTCACCCCTCCACTTT. Translating it yields CASSVEGNNSPLHF. Based on the CDR3 plus reference TRBV2 and TRBJ1-6, the full variable domain is EPEVTQTPSHQVTQMGQEVILRCVPISNHLYFYWYRQILGQKVEFLVSFYNNEISEKSEIFDDQFSVERPDGSNFTLKIRSTKLEDSAMYFCASSVEGNNSPLHFGNGTRLTVT.

This clone has just one count. The rearrangement uses TRBV7-2 and TRBJ2-5; TRBD2 matches at 8 bases. The CDR3 runs 13 residues. Germline V gives CDR1 SGHTA, CDR2 FQGNSA. Germline trimming cut 4 bases from V and 5 bases from J; bases unmatched to any gene: 3. This chain's CDR3 is CASSSSGGETQYF. As DNA, the CDR3 is TGTGCCAGCAGCTCCTCGGGAGGGGAGACCCAGTACTTC.

The chain uses TRBV6-5 and TRBJ1-4, with 7 bases fitting TRBD1. Germline V gene lookup returns CDR1 MNHEY and CDR2 SVGAGI. This CDR3 comprises 14 residues. V was pared by 6 bases and J by 4 bases, with 5 bases of the junction left unmatched. DNA for the CDR3: TGTGCCAGCAGGGAGACAGGGTATAATGAAAAACTGTTTTTT. Its translation: CASRETGYNEKLFF.

This sequence joins TRBV27 and TRBJ1-1, with TRBD1 as a possible D gene (6 bases). The CDR3 spans 13 residues. Trimming cost V 5 bases and J 11 bases, with 18 bases left between them. CDR1 is MNHEY, CDR2 SMNVEV, per germline (reference sequence). The DNA for the CDR3 is TGTGCCAGCAGTCCGGGGACAAAAGGACCCGCTTTCTTT. Translation gives CASSPGTKGPAFF.

The chain carries TRBV6-1 and TRBJ2-7; TRBD1 agrees at 8 bases. In germline, CDR1 is MNHNS, CDR2 SASEGT. The junction had 10 bases not matched to a gene; V was cut back by 6 bases and J by 12 bases. CDR3 size: 12 residues. The DNA of the CDR3 is TGTGCCAGCAGGCGCGGACAGGGTCTTGTGTACTTC. Residues: CASRRGQGLVYF.

The CDR3 DNA follows: TGTGCCAGCATGAGATCAGGGGGCCTAGGAGGAAACACCATATATTTT. This translates into CASMRSGGLGGNTIYF. The J gene is TRBJ1-3, the V gene TRBV6-6; 8 nucleotides align to TRBD1. The junction had 12 bases not matched to a gene; V was cut back by 7 bases and J by 4 bases. The CDR3 spans 16 residues. Germline-derived CDR1 and CDR2 are MNHNY and SVGAGI (reference sequence).

V is TRBV28 and J is TRBJ2-6; 10 bases agree with TRBD1. Germline trimming cut 7 bases from V and 0 bases from J; bases unmatched to any gene: 9. The CDR3 sequence is 18 residues long. From germline, CDR1 is MDHEN and CDR2 SYDVKM. The CDR3 here is CASKIQGTGASGANVLTF. CDR3 coding DNA: TGTGCCAGCAAAATCCAGGGGACAGGGGCCTCTGGGGCCAACGTCCTGACTTTC.

This clone has just one count. The CDR3 coding sequence is TGTGCCAGCTCAACCGGGACAGGGGGAAGGGAGCAGTACTTC. This gives the protein CASSTGTGGREQYF. This chain connects TRBV18 to TRBJ2-7, with TRBD1 identical over 11 bases. The CDR3 is 14 residues long. The germline gives CDR1 KGHSH, CDR2 LQKENI. V was pared by 5 bases and J by 7 bases, with 7 bases of the junction left unmatched.

This clone was observed once. The rearrangement links TRBV7-9 to TRBJ2-5, with a weak D call TRBD2 (6 bases). This CDR3 has 16 amino acids. Germline CDR1 is SEHNR and CDR2 is FQNEAQ (reference sequence). V dropped 1 base and J dropped 3 bases, with 15 bases sitting between them. The CDR3, as DNA: TGTGCCAGCAGCTTAGTGCTTGCGGACTATGAAGAGACCCAGTACTTC. It translates to CASSLVLADYEETQYF.

The chain recombines TRBV5-1 with TRBJ2-5, with 11 positions matching TRBD2. Germline CDR1 and CDR2: SGHRS and YFSETQ. After removal of 3 bases from V and 3 bases from J, the junction contained 1 base not matched to a gene. This CDR3 is 14 amino acids long. The CDR3 DNA is TGCGCCAGCAGCTCGGGACTAGCGGAAGAGACCCAGTACTTC. Translation: CASSSGLAEETQYF.

This clone occurred a few times. The genes are TRBV4-1 and TRBJ1-5, with D tentatively TRBD1 (6 bases). V lost 0 bases and J 2 bases, leaving 14 bases between the germline ends. The germline gives CDR1 MGHRA, CDR2 YSYEKL. There are 17 residues in the CDR3. For the CDR3, the DNA is TGCGCCAGCAGCCAAGAAAGTAGAGGGGGACGCAATCAGCCCCAGCATTTT. Its protein product is CASSQESRGGRNQPQHF.

The rearrangement links TRBV30 to TRBJ2-7; 7 bases align to TRBD2. This CDR3 region has 13 residues. Trimming cost V 4 bases and J 8 bases; bases outside gene matches: 11. Germline values: CDR1 GTSNPN, CDR2 SVGIG (reference sequence). The CDR3 loop is CAWTKSGGSQQYF. CDR3 in DNA: TGTGCCTGGACTAAATCGGGGGGTAGCCAGCAGTACTTC.

This chain connects TRBV27 to TRBJ1-6, with TRBD1 matching 7 bases. The CDR3 sequence is 16 residues long. Trimming took 5 bases from V and 4 from J; bases not matched to a gene: 8. Germline loops: CDR1 MNHEY, CDR2 SMNVEV (reference sequence). The CDR3 bases are TGTGCCAGCAGTGAGCTCCCGGGACAGTATAATTCACCCCTCCACTTT. Translated, it gives CASSELPGQYNSPLHF.

This clone was seen only a few times. The V gene is TRBV6-1, the J gene TRBJ1-2; D remains unclear. CDR3 length: 10 amino acids. CDR1 MNHNS and CDR2 SASEGT come from the germline V gene. V lost 8 bases and J 8 bases, leaving 9 bases between the germline ends. Here the CDR3 DNA reads TGTGCCAGCCTGCACGGGGGCTACACCTTC. Amino acids: CASLHGGYTF.

The chain has TRBV13 and TRBJ2-7; D is perhaps TRBD1 (5 bases). V lost 6 bases to trimming and J lost 5 bases, with 17 bases between them. The germline V gene has CDR1 PRHDT and CDR2 FYEKMQ (reference sequence). The CDR3 is 14 residues long. This CDR3 reads CASSLRTLVNEQYF. The CDR3 DNA sequence: TGTGCCAGCAGTCTCCGGACACTGGTTAACGAGCAGTACTTC.

The J gene is TRBJ1-2, the V gene TRBV11-2; D unresolved. CDR1 SGHAT and CDR2 FQNNGV come from the germline V gene. This CDR3 is built from 13 residues. V lost 4 bases and J 4 bases, leaving 10 bases between the germline ends. CDR3 residues: CASSSPEVYGYTF. CDR3 nucleotides: TGTGCCAGCAGCTCCCCAGAGGTCTATGGCTACACCTTC.

CDR3 nucleotide sequence: TGCGCCAGCAGCCAAGCTGCACTCTCCGGTTATGGCTACACCTTC. Residues: CASSQAALSGYGYTF. V is TRBV4-1 and J is TRBJ1-2, with D unclear. Germline CDR1 is MGHRA and CDR2 is YSYEKL. CDR3 length: 15 amino acids. Trimming pared 1 base from V and 5 bases from J, leaving 14 bases between.

This clone was detected only once. The genes are TRBV6-1 and TRBJ2-1; 7 nucleotides align to TRBD1. The CDR3 loop spans 15 amino acids. Germline CDR1 and CDR2: MNHNS and SASEGT. With 2 bases clipped from V and 6 bases from J, the junction kept 7 bases outside the gene matches. The CDR3 DNA follows: TGTGCCAGCAGTGAACAGCAGGGGGTTGGCAATGAGCAGTTCTTC. The encoded protein is CASSEQQGVGNEQFF.

This clone is a singleton in its sample. This chain connects TRBV7-8 to TRBJ1-5; no reliable D call. Germline lookup yields CDR1 SGHVS and CDR2 FQNEAQ. The CDR3 length is 14 residues. Trimming took 1 base from V and 5 from J, leaving 9 bases between them. CDR3 nucleotides: TGTGCCAGCAGCTTAGGAGAGAGGGATCAGCCCCAGCATTTT. Protein sequence: CASSLGERDQPQHF.